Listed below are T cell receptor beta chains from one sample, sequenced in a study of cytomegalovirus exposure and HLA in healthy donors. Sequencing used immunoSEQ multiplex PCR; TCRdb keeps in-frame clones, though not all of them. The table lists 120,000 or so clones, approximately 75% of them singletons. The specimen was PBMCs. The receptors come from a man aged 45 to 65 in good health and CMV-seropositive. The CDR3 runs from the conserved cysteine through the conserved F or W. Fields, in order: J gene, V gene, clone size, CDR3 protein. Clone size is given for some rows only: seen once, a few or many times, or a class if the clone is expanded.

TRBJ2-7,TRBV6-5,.,CASSVRDSTYEQYF
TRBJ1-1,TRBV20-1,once,CSAAGAREAFF
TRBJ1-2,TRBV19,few,CASSIGSTGNYGYTF
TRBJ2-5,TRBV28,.,CASSRGGRLASETQYF
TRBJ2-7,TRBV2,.,CASGGAEFYEQYF
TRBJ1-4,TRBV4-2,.,CASSPSQGTNEKLFF
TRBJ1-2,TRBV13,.,CASSLGPGQVNHTF
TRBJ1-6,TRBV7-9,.,CASTPEAHSPLHF
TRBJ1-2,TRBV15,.,CATSRESTTGKQDGYTF
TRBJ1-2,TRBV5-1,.,CASRGDRAANYGYTF
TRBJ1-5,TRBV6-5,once,CASSVDRAQPQHF
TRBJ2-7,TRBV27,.,CASTQRTGGRYEQYF
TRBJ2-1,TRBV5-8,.,CASSLTSGRISYNEQFF
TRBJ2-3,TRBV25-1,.,CASSALGGGPSDTQYF
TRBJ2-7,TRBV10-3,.,CAISESHQDRGYEQYF
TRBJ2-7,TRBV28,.,CASSWGGGVEQYF
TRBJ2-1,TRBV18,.,CASSPPERDLREQFF
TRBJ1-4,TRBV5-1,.,CASSPYPTNEKLFF
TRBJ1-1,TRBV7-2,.,CASSGQPNTEAFF
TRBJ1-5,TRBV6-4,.,CASSSQGGNQPQHF
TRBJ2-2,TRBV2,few,CASSEGRVGTGELFF
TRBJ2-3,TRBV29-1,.,CSVFSGVGTDTQYF
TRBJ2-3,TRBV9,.,CASSPGGTADTQYF
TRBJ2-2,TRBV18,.,CASSPRRLAHNTGELFF
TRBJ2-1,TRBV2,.,CASSVQGAVTNEQFF
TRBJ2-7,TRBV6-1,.,CASSEWGTSSVQYF
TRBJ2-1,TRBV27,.,CASSPEATSSYNEQFF
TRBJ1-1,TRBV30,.,CASQENTEAFF
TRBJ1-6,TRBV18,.,CASSPTGEHGSPLHF
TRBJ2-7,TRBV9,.,CASSVVFDTSEQYF
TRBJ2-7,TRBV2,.,CAIRSQAGTSGGRSSYEQYF
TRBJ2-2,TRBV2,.,CASRGTGGTGELFF
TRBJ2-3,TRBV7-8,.,CASSPVRQVSTDTQYF
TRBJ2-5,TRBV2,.,CASTNPRTDQYF
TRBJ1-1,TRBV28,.,CASSLNQGLGTEAFF
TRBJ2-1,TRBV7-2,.,CASSLFSGDGNEQFF
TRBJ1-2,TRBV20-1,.,CILPEDYGYTF
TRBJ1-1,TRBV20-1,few,CSAITGTEAFF
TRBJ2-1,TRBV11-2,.,CASIPQGRSSYNEQFF
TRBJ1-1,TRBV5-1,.,CASSLSLRQSEAFF
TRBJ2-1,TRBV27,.,CASSPLPRTSGTYNEQFF
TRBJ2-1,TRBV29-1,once,CSVVVDYNEQFF
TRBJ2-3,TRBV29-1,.,CSVMTSGGARMYF
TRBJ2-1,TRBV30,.,CAWGGGLAGRSYNEQFF
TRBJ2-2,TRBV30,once,CAWSVKKITNTGELFF
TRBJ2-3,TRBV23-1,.,CASSRPLDGKGDTQYF
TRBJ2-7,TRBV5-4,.,CASSLDQDRGHEQYF
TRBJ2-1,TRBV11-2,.,CASSLPRGHNEQFF
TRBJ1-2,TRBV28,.,CASRLGGYYGYTF